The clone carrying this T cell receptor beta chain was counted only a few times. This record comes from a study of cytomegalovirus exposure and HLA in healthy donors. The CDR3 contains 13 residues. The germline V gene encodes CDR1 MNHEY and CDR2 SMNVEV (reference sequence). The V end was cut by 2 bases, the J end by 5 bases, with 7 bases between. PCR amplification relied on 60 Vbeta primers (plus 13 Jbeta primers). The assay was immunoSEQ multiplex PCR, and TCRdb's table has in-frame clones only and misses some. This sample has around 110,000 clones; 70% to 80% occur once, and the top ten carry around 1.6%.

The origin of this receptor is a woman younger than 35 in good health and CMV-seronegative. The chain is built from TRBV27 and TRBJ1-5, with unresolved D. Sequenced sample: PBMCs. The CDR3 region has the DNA TGTGCCAGCAGTTTAGGAGCTCATCAGCCCCAGCATTTT. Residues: CASSLGAHQPQHF.